What follows is one TCR beta chain and its context. Its antigen is still unknown. RNA transcripts were the template for amplifying TCR beta CDR3 regions. Primed by the HTBI set, a first-round RT-PCR was run on the TCR CDR3. Via MiXCR, TCRdb re-called the multiplex PCR reads, giving one row per CDR3 protein. The sample holds 550,000 to 850,000 distinct CDR3 sequences, approximately 18% seen once. These data belong to a study of T cells in Graves' hyperthyroidism and ophthalmopathy. The blood specimen was taken at initial hyperthyroidism diagnosis, before any ophthalmopathy symptoms. The CDR3 covers 15 residues. The V gene lost 0 bases and the J gene lost 5 bases, with 14 bases spanning the gap. The germline V gene has CDR1 MNHEY and CDR2 SVGAGI. Study observations and caveats: The majority of expanded thyroid clonotypes above 0.001 also appeared in blood.

This receptor was obtained from a woman aged 45-65 years with Graves' hyperthyroidism that later progressed to Graves' ophthalmopathy. V usage is TRBV6-5 and J usage is TRBJ2-7; D uncertain. Sequenced material: blood. CDR3 loop: CASSYSPWEENEQYF. CDR3 DNA: TGTGCCAGCAGTTACTCCCCGTGGGAAGAAAACGAGCAGTACTTC.